The 15 T cell receptor beta chains in this list originate from one sample, sequenced in a study of cytomegalovirus exposure and HLA in healthy donors. It was with 60 Vbeta and 13 Jbeta primers that the PCR ran. The method was immunoSEQ multiplex PCR; TCRdb's version includes in-frame clones alone and lacks a portion of them. Its clone listing holds 190,000 or so clones. Sample: PBMCs. These receptors all stem from a boy aged 10-17 years in good health and CMV-seronegative.

The chain uses TRBV7-2 and TRBJ1-1; a possible D gene is TRBD1 (6 bases). This CDR3 region has 16 residues. CDR1 is SGHTA and CDR2 is FQGNSA in the germline V gene. V was clipped by 5 bases and J by 0 bases, with 16 bases between them. The DNA of the CDR3 is TGTGCCAGCAGCCCGTGGGGGGGCGTTATGAACACTGAAGCTTTCTTT. Translating gives CASSPWGGVMNTEAFF.

The chain recombines TRBV6-5 with TRBJ1-3; possibly TRBD1 for D (5 bases). Trimming shortened V by 3 bases and J by 0 bases, and 9 bases separated the two germline ends. The CDR3 totals 15 residues. Germline V gives CDR1 MNHEY, CDR2 SVGAGI. CDR3 bases: TGTGCCAGCAGTTATGACAGATACTCTGGAAACACCATATATTTT. Protein product: CASSYDRYSGNTIYF.

J is TRBJ1-1 and V is TRBV28; D might be TRBD1 (5 bases). The CDR3 extends over 16 amino acids. Germline loops: CDR1 MDHEN, CDR2 SYDVKM. V lost 5 bases and J lost 0, with 16 bases in between. The chain's CDR3 is CASSPTGFGVNTEAFF. The CDR3, as DNA: TGTGCCAGCAGTCCCACAGGTTTTGGGGTGAACACTGAAGCTTTCTTT.

The rearrangement joins TRBV29-1 to TRBJ1-3, with 7 bases aligning to TRBD1. V was clipped by 4 bases and J by 0 bases; unmatched bases: 6. Germline lookup yields CDR1 SQVTM and CDR2 ANQGSEA. This CDR3 spans 15 amino acids. The DNA of the CDR3 is TGCAGCGTTGCAAAACAGGGGATCTCTGGAAACACCATATATTTT. Protein: CSVAKQGISGNTIYF.

The genes are TRBV19 and TRBJ2-1; 8 positions agree with TRBD1. Trimming removed 3 bases from V and 3 bases from J; junction bases left unmatched: 4. The CDR3 sequence is 15 residues long. Per the germline V gene, CDR1 is LNHDA and CDR2 is SQIVND (reference sequence). This chain's CDR3 is CASSMSGQGYNEQFF. In nucleotides, the CDR3 is TGTGCCAGTAGTATGTCTGGACAGGGCTACAATGAGCAGTTCTTC.

The gene calls are TRBV5-4 and TRBJ2-5; TRBD1 matches at 8 bases. The length of the CDR3 is 15 residues. Germline CDR1 SGHNT, CDR2 YYREEE (reference sequence). V lost 2 bases to trimming and J lost 4 bases; unmatched junction nucleotides: 7. The CDR3 bases are TGTGCCAGCAGCTTACCCGACAGGGGAGCAGAGACCCAGTACTTC. Its translation is CASSLPDRGAETQYF.

This chain uses TRBV6-5 with TRBJ1-1, with 8 bases identical to TRBD1. Germline V lookup: CDR1 MNHEY, CDR2 SVGAGI. V lost 6 bases, J lost 1 base, and 7 bases stayed unmatched. This CDR3 spans 15 amino acids. CDR3 sequence (DNA): TGTGCCAGCAGCCGAACCGGGACAGGGAACACTGAAGCTTTCTTT. Amino acids: CASSRTGTGNTEAFF.

This chain joins TRBV19 and TRBJ1-1; D gene uncertain. CDR1 is LNHDA and CDR2 is SQIVND in the germline V gene (reference sequence). This CDR3 region has 15 residues. Trimming removed 1 base from V and 1 base from J, with 10 bases in between. This CDR3 is CASSIVLTGNTEAFF. DNA of the CDR3: TGTGCCAGTAGTATAGTATTGACTGGGAACACTGAAGCTTTCTTT.

In DNA, the CDR3 is TGTGCCAGTAGTATCGGGGAGAACGAGCAGTACTTC. Its protein is CASSIGENEQYF. The rearrangement joins TRBV19 to TRBJ2-5; TRBD2 might be the D (5 bases). Matching the DNA end better, TRBJ2-7 makes the J call doubtful. This CDR3 spans 12 amino acids. Germline CDR1 reads LNHDA; CDR2 reads SQIVND (reference sequence).

The chain couples TRBV5-1 to TRBJ1-1; D gene ambiguous. The germline gives CDR1 SGHRS, CDR2 YFSETQ. The length of the CDR3 is 13 residues. The V end lost 2 bases, the J end lost 1 base, and 6 bases lay between the germline ends. The CDR3: CASSLEKNTEAFF. CDR3 nucleotides: TGCGCCAGCAGCTTAGAGAAGAACACTGAAGCTTTCTTT.

The chain carries TRBV30 and TRBJ2-5; TRBD2 aligns across 12 bases. The end of the DNA fits TRBJ2-7 better, so the J call may be wrong. Germline CDR1 is GTSNPN and CDR2 is SVGIG (reference sequence). The CDR3 consists of 15 residues. CDR3 in DNA: TGTGCCTGGAATAAACTAGCGGGGGGAACCTACGAGCAGTACTTC. Its protein is CAWNKLAGGTYEQYF.

The rearrangement uses TRBV30 and TRBJ1-4; tentatively, D is TRBD1 (6 bases). Trimming removed 0 bases at V and 4 bases at J, with 27 bases between. Per germline, CDR1 GTSNPN and CDR2 SVGIG (reference sequence). There are 20 residues in the CDR3. CDR3 in amino acids: CAWSVMASGDPFEYNEKLFF. The CDR3 nucleotides are TGTGCCTGGAGTGTAATGGCGTCAGGGGACCCGTTCGAGTATAATGAAAAACTGTTTTTT.

This CDR3 reads CAISESTVTGETQYF. The CDR3 nucleotides are TGTGCCATCAGTGAGTCGACTGTGACCGGAGAGACCCAGTACTTC. This chain connects TRBV10-3 to TRBJ2-5; D is unresolved. V gave up 0 bases and J gave up 4 bases, with 12 bases separating them. The CDR3 loop spans 15 amino acids. The germline V gene has CDR1 ENHRY and CDR2 SYGVKD.

The V call is TRBV6-6, the J call TRBJ1-1, with 8 bases fitting TRBD1. Trimming at V came to 7 bases and at J to 8 bases, leaving 6 bases not matched to a gene. CDR3 length: 12 residues. In germline, CDR1 is MNHNY, CDR2 SVGAGI (reference sequence). Here the CDR3 DNA reads TGTGCCAGCAACGCCAGGGGGCTCGAAGCTTTCTTT. Amino acids: CASNARGLEAFF.

This chain connects TRBV11-2 to TRBJ1-5, with D possibly being TRBD1 (6 bases). The CDR3 is 14 residues long. The V and J ends lost 3 bases and 4 bases respectively, with 10 bases between them. In germline, CDR1 is SGHAT, CDR2 FQNNGV. DNA for the CDR3: TGTGCCAGCAGCTTGGACAGCAATAATCAGCCCCAGCATTTT. Translating gives CASSLDSNNQPQHF.